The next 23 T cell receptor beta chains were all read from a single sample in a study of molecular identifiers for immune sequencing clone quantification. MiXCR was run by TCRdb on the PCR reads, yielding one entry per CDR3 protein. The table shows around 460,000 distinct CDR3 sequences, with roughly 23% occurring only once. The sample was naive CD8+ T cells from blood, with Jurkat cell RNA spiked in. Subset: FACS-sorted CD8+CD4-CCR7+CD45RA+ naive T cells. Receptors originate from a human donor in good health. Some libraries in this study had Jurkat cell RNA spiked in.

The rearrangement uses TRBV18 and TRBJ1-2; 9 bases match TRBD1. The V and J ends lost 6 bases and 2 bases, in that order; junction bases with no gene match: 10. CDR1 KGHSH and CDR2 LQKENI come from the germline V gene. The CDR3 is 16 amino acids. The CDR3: CASSPDDRGKNYGYTF. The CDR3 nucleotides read TGTGCCAGCTCTCCGGATGACAGGGGGAAAAACTATGGCTACACCTTC.

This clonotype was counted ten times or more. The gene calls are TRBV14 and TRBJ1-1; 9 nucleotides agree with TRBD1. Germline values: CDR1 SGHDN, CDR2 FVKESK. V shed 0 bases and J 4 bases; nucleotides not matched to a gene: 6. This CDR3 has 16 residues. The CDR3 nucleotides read TGTGCCAGCAGCCAAGAAATTGGGACAGGGTTCACTGAAGCTTTCTTT. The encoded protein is CASSQEIGTGFTEAFF.

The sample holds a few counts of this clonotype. The CDR3 DNA sequence: TGTGCCAGCAGTTACTCGAGTTTCAATGAGCAGTTCTTC. Amino acids: CASSYSSFNEQFF. The rearrangement links TRBV6-5 to TRBJ2-1; D gene uncertain. V was clipped by 0 bases and J by 6 bases, with 6 bases between them. This CDR3 has 13 residues. CDR1 and CDR2 from the germline V gene are MNHEY and SVGAGI.

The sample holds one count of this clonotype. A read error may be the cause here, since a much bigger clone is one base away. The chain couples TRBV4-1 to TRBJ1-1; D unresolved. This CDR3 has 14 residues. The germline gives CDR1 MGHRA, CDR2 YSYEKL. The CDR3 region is CASCQAVGNKEAFF. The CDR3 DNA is TGCGCCAGCTGCCAAGCAGTCGGAAATAAGGAGGCTTTCTTT.

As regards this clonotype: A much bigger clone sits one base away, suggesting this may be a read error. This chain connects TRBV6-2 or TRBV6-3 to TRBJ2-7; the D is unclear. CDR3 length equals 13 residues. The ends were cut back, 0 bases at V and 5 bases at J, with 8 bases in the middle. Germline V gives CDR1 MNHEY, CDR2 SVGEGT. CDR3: CASSYSNRHEQYF. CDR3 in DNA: TGTGCCAGCAGTTACTCGAACCGGCACGAGCAGTACTTC.

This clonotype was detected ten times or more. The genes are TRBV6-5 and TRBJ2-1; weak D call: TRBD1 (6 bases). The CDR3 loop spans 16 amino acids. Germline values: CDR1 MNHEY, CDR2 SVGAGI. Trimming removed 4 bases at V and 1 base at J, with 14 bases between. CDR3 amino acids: CASSSPGQGSYNEQFF. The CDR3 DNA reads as TGTGCCAGCAGTTCCCCCGGGCAGGGGTCCTACAATGAGCAGTTCTTC.

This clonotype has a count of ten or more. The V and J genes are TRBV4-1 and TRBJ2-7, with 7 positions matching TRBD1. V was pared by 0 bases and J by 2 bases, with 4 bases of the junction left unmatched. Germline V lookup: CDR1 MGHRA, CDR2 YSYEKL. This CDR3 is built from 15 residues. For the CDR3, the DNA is TGCGCCAGCAGCCAAGACAGGGGGATAGCCTACGAGCAGTACTTC. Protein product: CASSQDRGIAYEQYF.

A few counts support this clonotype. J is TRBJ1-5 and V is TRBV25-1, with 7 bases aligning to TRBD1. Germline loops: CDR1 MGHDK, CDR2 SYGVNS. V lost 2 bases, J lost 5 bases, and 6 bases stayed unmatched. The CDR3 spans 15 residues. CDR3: CASSELGTDDQPQHF. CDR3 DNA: TGTGCCAGCAGTGAACTCGGGACAGATGATCAGCCCCAGCATTTT.

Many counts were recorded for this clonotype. CDR3 region: CASSLSTNTGELFF. The CDR3, as DNA: TGTGCCAGTAGTCTATCCACGAACACCGGGGAGCTGTTTTTT. J is TRBJ2-2 and V is TRBV19; no clear D. This CDR3 is built from 14 residues. Trimming stripped 5 bases from V and 0 bases from J, with 7 bases between. Germline V gene data show CDR1 as LNHDA and CDR2 as SQIVND (reference sequence).

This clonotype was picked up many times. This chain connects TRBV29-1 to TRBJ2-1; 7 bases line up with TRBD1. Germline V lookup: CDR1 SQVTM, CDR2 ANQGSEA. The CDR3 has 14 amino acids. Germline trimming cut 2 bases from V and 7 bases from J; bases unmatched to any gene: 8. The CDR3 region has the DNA TGCAGCGTTGAACAAGGGGGCCCCGGGAATGAGCAGTTCTTC. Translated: CSVEQGGPGNEQFF.

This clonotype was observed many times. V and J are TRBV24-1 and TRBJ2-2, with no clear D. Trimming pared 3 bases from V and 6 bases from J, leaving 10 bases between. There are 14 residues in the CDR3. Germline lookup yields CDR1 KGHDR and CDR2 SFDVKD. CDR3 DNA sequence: TGTGCCACCAGTGATGGGGAACATCCCGGGGAGCTGTTTTTT. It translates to CATSDGEHPGELFF.

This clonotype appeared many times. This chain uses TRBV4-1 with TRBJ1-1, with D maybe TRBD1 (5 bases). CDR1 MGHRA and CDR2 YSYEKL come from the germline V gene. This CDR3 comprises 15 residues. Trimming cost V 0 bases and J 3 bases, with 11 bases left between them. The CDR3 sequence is CASSQDIGRDTEAFF. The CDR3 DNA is TGCGCCAGCAGCCAAGATATTGGCAGGGACACTGAAGCTTTCTTT.

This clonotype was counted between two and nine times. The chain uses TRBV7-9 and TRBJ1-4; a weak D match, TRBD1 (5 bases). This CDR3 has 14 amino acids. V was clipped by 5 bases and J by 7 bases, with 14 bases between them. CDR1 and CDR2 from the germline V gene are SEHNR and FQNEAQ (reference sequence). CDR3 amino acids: CASSPMGLGEKLFF. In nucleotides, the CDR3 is TGTGCCAGCAGCCCCATGGGGCTGGGTGAAAAACTGTTTTTT.

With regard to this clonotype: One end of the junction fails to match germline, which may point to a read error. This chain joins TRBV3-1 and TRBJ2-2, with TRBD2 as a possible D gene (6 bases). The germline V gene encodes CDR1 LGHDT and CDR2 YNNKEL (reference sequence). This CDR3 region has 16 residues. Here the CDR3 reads CASSPVGAGTSGGLFF. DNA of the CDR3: TGTGCCAGCAGCCCCGTCGGGGCTGGTACCTCCGGGGGGCTGTTTTTT.

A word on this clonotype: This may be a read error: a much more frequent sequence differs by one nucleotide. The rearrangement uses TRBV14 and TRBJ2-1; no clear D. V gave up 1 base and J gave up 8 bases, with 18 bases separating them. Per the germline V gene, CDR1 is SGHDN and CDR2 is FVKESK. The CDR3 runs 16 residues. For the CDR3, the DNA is TGTGCCAGCAGCCAAGGTTCAGCCGGAGTGGTCGATGAGCAGTTCTTC. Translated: CASSQGSAGVVDEQFF.

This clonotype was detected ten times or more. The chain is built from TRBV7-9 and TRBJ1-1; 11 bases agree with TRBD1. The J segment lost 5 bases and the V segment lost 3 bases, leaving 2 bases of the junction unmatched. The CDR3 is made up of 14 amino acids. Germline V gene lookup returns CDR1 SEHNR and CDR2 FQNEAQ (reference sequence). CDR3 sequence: CASSLGQGVTEAFF. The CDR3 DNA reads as TGTGCCAGCAGCTTGGGACAGGGGGTAACTGAAGCTTTCTTT.

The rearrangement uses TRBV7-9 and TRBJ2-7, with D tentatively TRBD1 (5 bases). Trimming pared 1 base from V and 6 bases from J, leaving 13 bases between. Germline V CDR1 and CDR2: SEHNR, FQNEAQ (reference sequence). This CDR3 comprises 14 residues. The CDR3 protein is CASSLEGSGSEQYF. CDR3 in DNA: TGTGCCAGCAGCTTAGAGGGGTCAGGTTCCGAGCAGTACTTC.

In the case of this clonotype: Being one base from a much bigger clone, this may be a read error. The CDR3 DNA reads TGCGCCAGCAGCCAAGGTCCCACCAGTGGAGAGCAGCACTTC. Its protein is CASSQGPTSGEQHF. The rearrangement uses TRBV4-1 and TRBJ2-7, with D hard to call. The CDR3 has 14 residues. The germline gives CDR1 MGHRA, CDR2 YSYEKL.

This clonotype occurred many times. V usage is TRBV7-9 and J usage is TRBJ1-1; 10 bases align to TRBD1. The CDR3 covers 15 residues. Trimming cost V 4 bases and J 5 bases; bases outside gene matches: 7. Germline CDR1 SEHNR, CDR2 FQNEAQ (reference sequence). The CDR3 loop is CASSSTGGASTEAFF. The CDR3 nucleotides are TGTGCCAGCAGCTCGACAGGGGGCGCCTCGACTGAAGCTTTCTTT.

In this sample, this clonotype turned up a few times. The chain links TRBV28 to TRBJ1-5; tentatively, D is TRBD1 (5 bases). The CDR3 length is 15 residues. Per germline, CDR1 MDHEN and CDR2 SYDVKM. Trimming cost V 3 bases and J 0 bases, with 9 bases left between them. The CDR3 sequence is CASSFATDSNQPQHF. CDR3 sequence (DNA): TGTGCCAGCAGTTTCGCGACAGATAGCAATCAGCCCCAGCATTTT.

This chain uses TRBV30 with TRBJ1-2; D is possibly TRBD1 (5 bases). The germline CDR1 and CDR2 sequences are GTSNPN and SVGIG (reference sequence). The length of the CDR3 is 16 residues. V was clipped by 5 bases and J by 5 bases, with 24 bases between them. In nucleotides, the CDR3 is TGTGCCTGGGGTGAGGCCGGGGCGACAAGTTCTTATGGCTACACCTTC. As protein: CAWGEAGATSSYGYTF.

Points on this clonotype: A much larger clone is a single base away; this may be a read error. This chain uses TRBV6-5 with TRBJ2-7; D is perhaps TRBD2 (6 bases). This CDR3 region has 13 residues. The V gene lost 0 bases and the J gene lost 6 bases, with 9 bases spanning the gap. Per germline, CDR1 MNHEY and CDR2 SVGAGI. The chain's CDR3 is CASSYSVGSEQYF. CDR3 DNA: TGTGCCAGCAGTTACTCGGTCGGGAGCGAGCAGTACTTC.

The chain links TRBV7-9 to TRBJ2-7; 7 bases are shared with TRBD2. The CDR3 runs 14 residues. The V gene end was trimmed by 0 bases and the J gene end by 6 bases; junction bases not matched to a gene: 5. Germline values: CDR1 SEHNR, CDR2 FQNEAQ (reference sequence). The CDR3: CASSLALREGEQYF. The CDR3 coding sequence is TGTGCCAGCAGCTTAGCTCTCAGGGAGGGCGAGCAGTACTTC.